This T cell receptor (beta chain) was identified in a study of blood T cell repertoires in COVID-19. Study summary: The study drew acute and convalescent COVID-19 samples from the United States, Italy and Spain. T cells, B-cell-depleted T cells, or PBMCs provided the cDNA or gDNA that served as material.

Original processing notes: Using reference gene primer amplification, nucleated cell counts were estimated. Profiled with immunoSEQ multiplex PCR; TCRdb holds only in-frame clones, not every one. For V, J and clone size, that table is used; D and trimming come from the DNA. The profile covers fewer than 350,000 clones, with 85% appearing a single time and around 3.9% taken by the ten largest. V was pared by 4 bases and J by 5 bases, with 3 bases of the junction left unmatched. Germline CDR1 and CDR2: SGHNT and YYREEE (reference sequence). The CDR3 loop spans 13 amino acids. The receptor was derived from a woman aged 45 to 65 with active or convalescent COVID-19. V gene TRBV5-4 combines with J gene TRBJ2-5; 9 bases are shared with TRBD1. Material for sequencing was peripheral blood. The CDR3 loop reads CASSRDRDETQYF. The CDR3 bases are TGTGCCAGCAGCCGGGACAGGGACGAGACCCAGTACTTC.